This entry describes one TCR beta chain. Its target antigen remains unknown. It has no much larger one-base neighbor in the sample; base qualities were not kept. V sheds 4 bases and J sheds 0 bases, leaving 10 bases between their ends. The CDR3 spans 15 residues, from the cysteine through the phenylalanine. Only CDR3 DNA is held: 45 bases, read in frame from base 1. The germline V gene specifies SGHTS as CDR1 and YDEGEE as CDR2. This specimen belongs to a study of blood T cell repertoires in COVID-19 (dated by TCRdb to 2020 to 2021). Regarding the complete study: Collaborator samples came from the United States, Italy and Spain and covered acute and convalescent phases of COVID-19. The prospective study material was composed of cDNA or gDNA derived from T cells, B-cell-depleted T cells, or PBMCs. Subjects who had been exposed to COVID-19, were actively infected with it, or had recovered from it provided the deeply sampled blood TCRbeta repertoires that made up the dataset. The repertoires were released in a freely available public database intended as a resource for research on the immune response to SARS-CoV-2. Nearly every sample came with metadata listing a de-identified subject ID, COVID-19 status, age in years and sex. Samples were obtained from the ongoing ImmuneRACE study (first 160 participants) and from 1,000 to 1,500 subjects provided by 6 global collaborators. HLA class I and class II types, where available, came from metadata supplied by the sample provider rather than from assay-based typing.

Summary of the overall study and its limitations: The amount of clinical and demographic metadata varied by source and participant and was provided uncurated.

The collaborating institutions used their own protocols to collect whole blood in K2EDTA tubes. For TCRbeta analysis, collaborators shipped samples in one of three forms: frozen whole blood, isolated PBMCs, or DNA extracted from either of those sample types. TCRbeta CDR3 regions were amplified from genomic DNA by means of the immunoSEQ Assay, a bias-controlled multiplex PCR. Per the authors' processing: The number of nucleated cells in each sample was estimated by amplification of reference gene primers within the assay. To quantify the absolute abundance of each unique TCRbeta CDR3 rearrangement, sequence reads were collapsed and filtered. For each sample, productive Simpson clonality was calculated as the square root of Simpson's diversity index over productive rearrangements. In its TCRdb copy, this immuneACCESS table keeps in-frame sequences only and misses some clones. Where compared with another copy, unresolved V genes explain less than half of these, and the others have no known cause. That table is the source of V, J and clone size, and D and trimming were worked out from the DNA. The sample table lists 15,000 to 20,000 clones, around nine tenths of them with a count of one. Of the sample, roughly 49% is held by the ten largest clones.

The specimen was peripheral blood. The source of this sequence is a human donor in a cohort sampled during active COVID-19. The chain joins TRBV5-8 to TRBJ1-4, and the D gene may be TRBD1, 6 bases matching. The CDR3 amino acid sequence is: CASSLTGTTNEKLFF. The DNA sequence is TGTGCCAGCAGCCTAACAGGGACAACTAATGAAAAACTGTTTTTT.